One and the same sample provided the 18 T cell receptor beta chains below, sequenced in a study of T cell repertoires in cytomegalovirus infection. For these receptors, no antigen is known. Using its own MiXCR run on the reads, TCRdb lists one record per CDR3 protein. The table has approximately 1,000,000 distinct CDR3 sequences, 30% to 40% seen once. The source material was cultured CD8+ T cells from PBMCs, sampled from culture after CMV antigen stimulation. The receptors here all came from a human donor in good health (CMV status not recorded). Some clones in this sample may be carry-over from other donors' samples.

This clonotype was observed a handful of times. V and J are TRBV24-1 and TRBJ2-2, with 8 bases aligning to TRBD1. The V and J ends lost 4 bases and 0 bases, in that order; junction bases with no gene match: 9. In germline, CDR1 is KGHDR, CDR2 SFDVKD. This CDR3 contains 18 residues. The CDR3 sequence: CATSDRAGTGPNTGELFF. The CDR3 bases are TGTGCCACCAGTGACCGAGCCGGGACAGGCCCGAACACCGGGGAGCTGTTTTTT.

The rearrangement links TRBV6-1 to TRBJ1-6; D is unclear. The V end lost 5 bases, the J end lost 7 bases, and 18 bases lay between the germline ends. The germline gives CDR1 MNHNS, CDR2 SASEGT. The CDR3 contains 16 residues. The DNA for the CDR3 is TGTGCCAGCAGTAAAATCCATCTGGGGAAAAATTCACCCCTCCACTTT. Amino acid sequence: CASSKIHLGKNSPLHF.

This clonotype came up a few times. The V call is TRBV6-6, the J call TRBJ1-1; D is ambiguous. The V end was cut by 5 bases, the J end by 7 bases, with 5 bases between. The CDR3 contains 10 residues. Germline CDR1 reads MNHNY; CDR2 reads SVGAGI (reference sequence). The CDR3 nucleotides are TGTGCCAGCAGTACGGTTGAAGCTTTCTTT. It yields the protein CASSTVEAFF.

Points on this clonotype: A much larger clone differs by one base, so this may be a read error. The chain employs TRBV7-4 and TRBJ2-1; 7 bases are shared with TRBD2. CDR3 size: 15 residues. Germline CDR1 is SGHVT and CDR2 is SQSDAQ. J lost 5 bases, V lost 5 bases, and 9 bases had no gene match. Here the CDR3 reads CASSVDTSVDNEQFF. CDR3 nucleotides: TGTGCCAGCAGCGTAGATACTAGCGTGGACAATGAGCAGTTCTTC.

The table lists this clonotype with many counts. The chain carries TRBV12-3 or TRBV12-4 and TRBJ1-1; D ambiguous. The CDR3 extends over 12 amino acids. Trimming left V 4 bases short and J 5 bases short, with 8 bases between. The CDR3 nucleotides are TGTGCCAGCAGTTGGGGTGTTACTGAAGCTTTCTTT. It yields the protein CASSWGVTEAFF.

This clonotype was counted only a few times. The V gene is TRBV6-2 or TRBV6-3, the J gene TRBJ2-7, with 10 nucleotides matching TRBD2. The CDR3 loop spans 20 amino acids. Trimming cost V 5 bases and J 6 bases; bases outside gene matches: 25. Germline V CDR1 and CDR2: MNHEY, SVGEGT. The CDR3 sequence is CASSQHEQGTRAGGPSEQYF. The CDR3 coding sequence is TGTGCCAGCAGTCAACACGAACAGGGGACCAGAGCGGGGGGGCCGAGCGAGCAGTACTTC.

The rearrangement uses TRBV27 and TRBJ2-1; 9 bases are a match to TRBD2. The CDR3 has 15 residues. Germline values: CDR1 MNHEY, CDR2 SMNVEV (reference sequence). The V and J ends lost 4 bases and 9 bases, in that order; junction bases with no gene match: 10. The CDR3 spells CASSSPGLAAVEQFF. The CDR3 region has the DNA TGTGCCAGCAGTTCACCGGGACTAGCCGCCGTTGAGCAGTTCTTC.

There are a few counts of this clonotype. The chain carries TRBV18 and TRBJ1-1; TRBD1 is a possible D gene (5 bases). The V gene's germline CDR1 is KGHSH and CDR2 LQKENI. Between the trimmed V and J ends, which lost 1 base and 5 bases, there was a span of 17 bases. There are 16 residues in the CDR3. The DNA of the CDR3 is TGTGCCAGCTCACCACTCTCTCAAGGGGATACGACTGAAGCTTTCTTT. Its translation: CASSPLSQGDTTEAFF.

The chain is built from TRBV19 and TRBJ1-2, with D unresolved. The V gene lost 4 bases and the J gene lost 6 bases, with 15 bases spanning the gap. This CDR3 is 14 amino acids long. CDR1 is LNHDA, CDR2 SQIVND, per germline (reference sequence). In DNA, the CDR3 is TGTGCCAGTAGTACTAATCCCCCGGGGAATGGCTACACCTTC. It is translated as CASSTNPPGNGYTF.

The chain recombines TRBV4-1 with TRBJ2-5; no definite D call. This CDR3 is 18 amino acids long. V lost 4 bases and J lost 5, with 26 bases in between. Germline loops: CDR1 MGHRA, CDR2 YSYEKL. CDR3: CASSPPVPVPSSAETQYF. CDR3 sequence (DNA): TGCGCCAGCAGCCCCCCCGTCCCAGTACCCTCCTCGGCGGAGACCCAGTACTTC.

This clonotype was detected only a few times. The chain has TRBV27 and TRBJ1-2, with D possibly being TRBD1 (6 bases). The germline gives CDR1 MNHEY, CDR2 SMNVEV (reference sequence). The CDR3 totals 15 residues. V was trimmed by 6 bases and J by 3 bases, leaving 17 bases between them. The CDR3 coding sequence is TGTGCCAGCAGGGGGGGCTCCATTGAGGACTATGGCTACACCTTC. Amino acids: CASRGGSIEDYGYTF.

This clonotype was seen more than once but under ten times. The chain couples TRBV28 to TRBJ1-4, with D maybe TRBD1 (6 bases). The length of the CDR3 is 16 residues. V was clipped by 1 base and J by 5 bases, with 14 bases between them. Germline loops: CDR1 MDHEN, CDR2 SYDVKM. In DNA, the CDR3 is TGTGCCAGCAGTTTATCCCCGGGCACAGGGAATGAAAAACTGTTTTTT. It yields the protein CASSLSPGTGNEKLFF.

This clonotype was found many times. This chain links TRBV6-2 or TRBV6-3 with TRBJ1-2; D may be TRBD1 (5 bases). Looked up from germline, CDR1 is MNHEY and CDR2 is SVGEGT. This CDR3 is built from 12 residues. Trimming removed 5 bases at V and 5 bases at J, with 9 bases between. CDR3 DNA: TGTGCCAGCAGTAAGACAGTTTATGGCTACACCTTC. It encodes CASSKTVYGYTF.

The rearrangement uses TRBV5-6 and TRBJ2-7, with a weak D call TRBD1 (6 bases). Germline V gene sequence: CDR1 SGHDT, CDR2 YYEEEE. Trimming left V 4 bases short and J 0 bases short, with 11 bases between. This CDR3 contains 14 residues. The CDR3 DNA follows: TGTGCCAGCAGCCCTGGACAGTTCTCCTACGAGCAGTACTTC. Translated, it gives CASSPGQFSYEQYF. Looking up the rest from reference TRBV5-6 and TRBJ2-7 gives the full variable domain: DAGVTQSPTHLIKTRGQQVTLRCSPKSGHDTVSWYQQALGQGPQFIFQYYEEEERQRGNFPDRFSGHQFPNYSSELNVNALLLGDSALYLCASSPGQFSYEQYFGPGTRLTVT.

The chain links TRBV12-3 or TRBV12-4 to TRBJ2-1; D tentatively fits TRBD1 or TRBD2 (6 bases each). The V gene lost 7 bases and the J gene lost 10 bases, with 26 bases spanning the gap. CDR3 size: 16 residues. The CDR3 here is CASTYPGGLETGEQFF. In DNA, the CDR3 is TGTGCCAGCACCTACCCCGGGGGCCTCGAAACGGGCGAGCAGTTCTTC.

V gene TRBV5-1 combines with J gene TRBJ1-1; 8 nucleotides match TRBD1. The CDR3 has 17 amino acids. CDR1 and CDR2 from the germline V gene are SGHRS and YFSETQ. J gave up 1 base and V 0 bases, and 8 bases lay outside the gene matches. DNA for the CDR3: TGCGCCAGCAGCTTGGCTGACAGGGGTCTTTGGAACACTGAAGCTTTCTTT. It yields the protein CASSLADRGLWNTEAFF.

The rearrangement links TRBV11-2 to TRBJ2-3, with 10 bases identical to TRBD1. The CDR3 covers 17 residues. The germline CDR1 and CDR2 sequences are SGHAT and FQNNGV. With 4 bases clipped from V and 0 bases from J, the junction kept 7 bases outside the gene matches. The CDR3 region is CASSSRTGGSSTDTQYF. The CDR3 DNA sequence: TGTGCCAGCAGCTCGCGGACAGGGGGGTCTAGCACAGATACGCAGTATTTT.

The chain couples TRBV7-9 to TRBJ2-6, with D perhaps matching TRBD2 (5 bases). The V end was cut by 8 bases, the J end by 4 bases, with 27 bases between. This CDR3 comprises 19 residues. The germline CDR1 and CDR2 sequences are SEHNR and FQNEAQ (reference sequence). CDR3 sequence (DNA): TGTGCCAGCGCCCGGGAAGGCAGGCGCCCACCGACCGGGGCCAACGTCCTGACTTTC. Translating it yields CASAREGRRPPTGANVLTF. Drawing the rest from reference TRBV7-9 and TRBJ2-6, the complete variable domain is DTGVSQNPRHKITKRGQNVTFRCDPISEHNRLYWYRQTLGQGPEFLTYFQNEAQLEKSRLLSDRFSAERPKGSFSTLEIQRTEQGDSAMYLCASAREGRRPPTGANVLTFGAGSRLTVL.